This T cell receptor (beta chain) originates from a study of cytotoxic CD8 clonotypes in ibrutinib-treated CLL. Study summary: An average of 255,043 productive templates and around 100,000 productive rearrangements was obtained per sample. Study observations and caveats: Elevated clonality accompanied ibrutinib response, with a return toward baseline values at progression.

Germline V gene lookup returns CDR1 MGHRA and CDR2 YSYEKL. The germline V and J ends were trimmed by 3 bases and 0 bases, with 20 bases remaining between them. This CDR3 contains 19 residues. A word on this clone: Antigen: not known.

With cryopreserved PBMCs as the source, 2 to 2.5 micrograms of genomic DNA went to TCR beta libraries. Assay: immunoSEQ multiplex PCR; the TCRdb copy retains only in-frame clones and omits some. The sample holds some 63,000 clones; over 75% are singletons and the top ten take 2.5% to 3.5%. The sequence derives from a human donor with chronic lymphocytic leukemia. J is TRBJ2-2 and V is TRBV4-1; weak D call: TRBD1 (6 bases). Sequenced here: PBMCs, sampled after 12 months of ibrutinib treatment. CDR3 in amino acids: CASSHAGAEVITNTGELFF. CDR3 bases: TGCGCCAGCAGCCACGCAGGGGCCGAAGTTATCACGAACACCGGGGAGCTGTTTTTT.